What follows is one T cell receptor beta chain and its context. The sample is drawn from a study of T-cell reconstitution after alpha-beta-depleted transplantation in children. As it was prepared, the TCRbeta library received unique molecular identifiers. From the PCR reads, TCRdb called clonotypes with MiXCR, one entry per CDR3 protein. The table shows hundreds of thousands of distinct CDR3 sequences, with approximately 12% occurring only once. This material consisted of PBMCs from the stem cell graft donor, taken from the stem cell graft. This TCR derives from a human donor who donated a stem cell graft to a child with acute lymphoblastic leukemia.

CDR3 region: CAWRSRDRGYEQYF. In DNA, the CDR3 is TGTGCCTGGAGGTCCCGGGACAGGGGATACGAGCAGTACTTC. The rearrangement uses TRBV30 and TRBJ2-7; 10 bases are a match to TRBD1. V shed 3 bases and J 4 bases; nucleotides not matched to a gene: 6. Germline lookup yields CDR1 GTSNPN and CDR2 SVGIG (reference sequence). CDR3 size: 14 residues.